The 3 T cell receptor beta chains given below trace back to one sample, sequenced in a study of lymphopenia after photon versus proton radiotherapy. TCRdb keeps only in-frame clones here, not all; method: immunoSEQ multiplex PCR. The sample contains 50,000 to 70,000 clones, around 87% of which appear only once. The sample here was peripheral blood, taken from a patient treated with proton-based radiotherapy. These receptors were taken from a man older than 75 with esophageal cancer.

V and J are TRBV6-5 and TRBJ2-1; D is uncertain. V dropped 5 bases and J dropped 0 bases, with 8 bases sitting between them. Germline CDR1 is MNHEY and CDR2 is SVGAGI. CDR3 size: 14 residues. The CDR3 sequence: CASSAGLSYNEQFF. DNA for the CDR3: TGTGCCAGCAGTGCCGGGCTCTCCTACAATGAGCAGTTCTTC.

The chain uses TRBV10-2 and TRBJ1-3, with D tentatively TRBD1 (6 bases). V was trimmed by 6 bases and J by 4 bases, leaving 13 bases between them. This CDR3 spans 14 amino acids. Germline CDR1 WSHSY, CDR2 SAAADI. CDR3 sequence: CASRGGTTGNTIYF. CDR3 bases: TGCGCCAGCAGGGGGGGGACAACCGGAAACACCATATATTTT.

The chain uses TRBV11-2 and TRBJ1-1; D perhaps matches TRBD1 (6 bases). V was pared by 3 bases and J by 4 bases, with 9 bases between. This CDR3 has 13 residues. CDR1 and CDR2 (germline): SGHAT, FQNNGV. CDR3 loop: CASSLQQGTEAFF. CDR3 nucleotides: TGTGCCAGCAGCTTGCAACAGGGCACTGAAGCTTTCTTT. The full variable domain, in which reference TRBV11-2 and TRBJ1-1 provide the parts outside the CDR3, is EAGVAQSPRYKIIEKRQSVAFWCNPISGHATLYWYQQILGQGPKLLIQFQNNGVVDDSQLPKDRFSAERLKGVDSTLKIQPAKLEDSAVYLCASSLQQGTEAFFGQGTRLTVV.